This T cell receptor (beta chain) appears in the sequencing data of a study of response to subunit inactivated influenza vaccine. MiXCR, applied by TCRdb to the RT-PCR reads, yields one record per CDR3 protein. This sample carries fewer than 800,000 distinct CDR3 sequences, approximately 14% of them seen once, and the ten largest clones take more than 9%. Study-wide results and caveats: It was the authors' suggestion that each seasonal influenza vaccination recruits few new T cells.

This clonotype was picked up a small number of times. Its antigen remains unidentified. Between the trimmed V and J ends, which lost 0 bases and 0 bases, there was a span of 12 bases. The germline V gene encodes CDR1 DFQATT and CDR2 SNEGSKA (reference sequence). CDR3 length equals 15 residues. The specimen comprised PBMCs from blood, sampled about 12 days after vaccination. This sequence was found in a man aged 50 to 60 who received an inactivated influenza vaccine. The rearrangement joins TRBV20-1 to TRBJ2-7, with D perhaps TRBD2 (6 bases). CDR3 nucleotide sequence: TGCAGTGCTAGAGATGTGAGGGAGGCCTCCTACGAGCAGTACTTC. Its protein product is CSARDVREASYEQYF.